The clone carrying this T cell receptor beta chain was counted between two and nine times. Its target is unknown. Primers included in the PCR were 60 Vbeta and 13 Jbeta primers. Using immunoSEQ multiplex PCR, the repertoire was profiled, and TCRdb retains in-frame clones only, with some absent. The sample holds about 86,000 clones, roughly 77% seen once. This sample stems from a study of cytomegalovirus exposure and HLA in healthy donors. Study results and caveats: Immune exposure information available was restricted to CMV serostatus.

The germline CDR1 and CDR2 sequences are MNHEY and SVGAGI. Deletions cut 4 bases from V and 6 bases from J, with 12 bases between. The CDR3 contains 13 residues. Sequences were obtained from PBMCs. The V call is TRBV6-5, the J call TRBJ1-2; D is perhaps TRBD1 (6 bases). The TCR was taken from a woman aged 40 to 50 in good health and CMV-seropositive. The DNA for the CDR3 is TGTGCCAGCAGTTTGCAGGGGAACCATGGCTACACCTTC. This sequence encodes CASSLQGNHGYTF.